The 13 T cell receptor beta chains below all came from one sample that was sequenced in a study of control samples from healthy donors and cancer patients. Clones were read by immunoSEQ multiplex PCR, and TCRdb kept only the in-frame ones, dropping some. The table includes more than 80,000 clones, 90% to 95% detected once. The material sequenced was blood. These receptors were obtained from a man between 18 and 29 years old in good health.

CDR3: CASSLDFPGNQPQHF. In nucleotides, the CDR3 is TGTGCCAGCAGCCTCGATTTTCCGGGCAATCAGCCCCAGCATTTT. V usage is TRBV7-8 and J usage is TRBJ1-5, with unresolved D. CDR1 SGHVS and CDR2 FQNEAQ come from the germline V gene. The CDR3 totals 15 residues. V was cut by 5 bases and J by 2 bases, with 13 bases left in between.

The gene calls are TRBV20-1 and TRBJ2-4; D not resolved. The CDR3 has 13 amino acids. CDR1 and CDR2 from the germline V gene are DFQATT and SNEGSKA (reference sequence). The V gene lost 3 bases and the J gene lost 8 bases, with 14 bases spanning the gap. This chain's CDR3 is CSASGVGVDIQYF. The CDR3 bases are TGCAGTGCTAGTGGGGTTGGGGTTGACATTCAGTACTTC.

The chain links TRBV15 to TRBJ1-5; D is perhaps TRBD1 (5 bases). Looked up from germline, CDR1 is LNHNV and CDR2 is YYDKDF (reference sequence). V was trimmed by 6 bases and J by 0 bases, leaving 6 bases between them. This CDR3 contains 13 residues. CDR3 amino acids: CATRGGSNQPQHF. The CDR3 DNA is TGTGCCACCAGGGGGGGTAGCAATCAGCCCCAGCATTTT.

This clone was counted only a few times. The V gene is TRBV14, the J gene TRBJ2-3; D ambiguous. The CDR3 sequence is 13 residues long. From germline, CDR1 is SGHDN and CDR2 FVKESK. Trimming removed 3 bases from V and 4 bases from J, with 8 bases in between. The CDR3 DNA reads as TGTGCCAGCAGCCAGGTGGGCCCAGATACGCAGTATTTT. This codes for CASSQVGPDTQYF.

CDR3 sequence (DNA): TGCAGCGTTGGTGATACAGGGGGCAGGACTAACTATGGCTACACCTTC. This codes for CSVGDTGGRTNYGYTF. V usage is TRBV29-1 and J usage is TRBJ1-2; 9 bases line up with TRBD1. V lost 4 bases, J lost 0 bases, and 9 bases stayed unmatched. The CDR3 totals 16 residues. Germline CDR1 is SQVTM and CDR2 is ANQGSEA.

The chain has TRBV5-1 and TRBJ1-5; TRBD1 aligns across 10 bases. V trimming: 0 bases; J trimming: 7 bases; junction bases outside the gene matches: 4. This CDR3 spans 15 amino acids. Germline-derived CDR1 and CDR2 are SGHRS and YFSETQ. The CDR3 is CASSLGGQGGQPQHF. Written as DNA, the CDR3 is TGCGCCAGCAGCTTGGGAGGACAGGGGGGACAGCCCCAGCATTTT.

This clone was seen just once. In DNA, the CDR3 is TGTGCCAGCGGCACTCAGGGAGCCTTTAGCACAGATACGCAGTATTTT. Translating it yields CASGTQGAFSTDTQYF. The genes are TRBV28 and TRBJ2-3; either TRBD1 or TRBD2 may supply D (5 bases each). The CDR3 has 16 residues. V was trimmed by 8 bases and J by 0 bases, leaving 18 bases between them. From germline, CDR1 is MDHEN and CDR2 SYDVKM.

V gene TRBV19 combines with J gene TRBJ1-2; TRBD1 aligns across 8 bases. V gave up 6 bases and J gave up 3 bases; unmatched junction bases: 9. The CDR3 runs to 15 residues. Germline assignment: CDR1 LNHDA and CDR2 SQIVND (reference sequence). The chain's CDR3 is CASSERRQGHYGYTF. The CDR3 DNA follows: TGTGCCAGTAGCGAACGAAGACAGGGGCACTATGGCTACACCTTC.

This chain connects TRBV5-1 to TRBJ2-3; D not certain. Trimming took 4 bases from V and 4 from J, leaving 13 bases between them. The CDR3 is 14 residues long. Germline V gene data show CDR1 as SGHRS and CDR2 as YFSETQ. The CDR3 DNA follows: TGCGCCAGCAGCCACGGTACTACCGCAGATACGCAGTATTTT. Amino acid sequence: CASSHGTTADTQYF.

The chain has TRBV11-2 and TRBJ2-1; D might be TRBD1 or TRBD2, each matching 5 bases. Trimming pared 6 bases from V and 3 bases from J, leaving 18 bases between. The CDR3 is 16 residues long. Germline CDR1 is SGHAT and CDR2 is FQNNGV. CDR3 residues: CASRKRGGELYNEQFF. The CDR3 bases are TGTGCCAGCAGAAAACGTGGGGGAGAACTCTACAATGAGCAGTTCTTC. Complete variable domain (other parts from reference TRBV11-2 and TRBJ2-1): EAGVAQSPRYKIIEKRQSVAFWCNPISGHATLYWYQQILGQGPKLLIQFQNNGVVDDSQLPKDRFSAERLKGVDSTLKIQPAKLEDSAVYLCASRKRGGELYNEQFFGPGTRLTVL.

The V gene is TRBV3-1 (or the pseudogene TRBV3-2), the J gene TRBJ1-2; 7 bases map to TRBD1. The CDR3 length is 13 residues. The V gene's germline CDR1 is LGHDT and CDR2 YNNKEL (reference sequence). J lost 4 bases, V lost 5 bases, and 4 bases had no gene match. The CDR3 bases are TGTGCCAGCAGCGCGACAGGGATCTATGGCTACACCTTC. This translates into CASSATGIYGYTF.

This clone was recorded once. CDR3 in DNA: TGCGCCAGCACAAACAGGATAACAACTAGCACAGATACGCAGTATTTT. As protein: CASTNRITTSTDTQYF. The chain has TRBV5-1 and TRBJ2-3, with D possibly matching TRBD1 (5 bases). This CDR3 region has 16 residues. Per the germline V gene, CDR1 is SGHRS and CDR2 is YFSETQ. The V and J ends lost 6 bases and 0 bases respectively, with 17 bases between them.

J is TRBJ2-7 and V is TRBV6-2 or TRBV6-3; tentatively, D is TRBD2 (7 bases). The CDR3 consists of 14 residues. V lost 5 bases, J lost 3 bases, and 14 bases lay in between. Germline V gene sequence: CDR1 MNHEY, CDR2 SVGEGT. Here the CDR3 reads CASSHLRGGYEQYF. Written as DNA, the CDR3 is TGTGCCAGCAGTCACTTGAGGGGGGGCTACGAGCAGTACTTC.